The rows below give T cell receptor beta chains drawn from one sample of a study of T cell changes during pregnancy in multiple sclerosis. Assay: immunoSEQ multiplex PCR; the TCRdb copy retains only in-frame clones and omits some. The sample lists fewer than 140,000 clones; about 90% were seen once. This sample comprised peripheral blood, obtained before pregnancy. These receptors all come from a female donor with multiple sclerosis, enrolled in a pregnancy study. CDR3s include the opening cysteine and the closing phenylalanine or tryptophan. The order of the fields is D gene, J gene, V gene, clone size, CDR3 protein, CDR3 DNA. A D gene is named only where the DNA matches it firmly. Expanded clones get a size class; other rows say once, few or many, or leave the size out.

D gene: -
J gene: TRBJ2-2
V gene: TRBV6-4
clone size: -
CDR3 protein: CASSDTSDREGTGELFF
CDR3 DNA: TGTGCCAGCAGTGACACTTCGGACAGGGAGGGTACCGGGGAGCTGTTTTTT

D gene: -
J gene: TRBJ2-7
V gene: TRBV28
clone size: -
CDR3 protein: CASSLRLAYSSYEQYF
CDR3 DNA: TGTGCCAGCAGTTTGAGGCTAGCGTACAGCTCCTACGAGCAGTACTTC

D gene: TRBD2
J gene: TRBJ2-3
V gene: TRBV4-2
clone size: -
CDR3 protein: CASSQGTSGITDTQYF
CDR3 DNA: TGTGCCAGCAGCCAAGGGACTAGCGGGATTACAGATACGCAGTATTTT

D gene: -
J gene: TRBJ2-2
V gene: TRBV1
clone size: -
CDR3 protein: CTSSQAPFSLLAGENTGELFF
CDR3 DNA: TGCACCAGCAGCCAAGCCCCCTTCTCCTTATTAGCGGGGGAGAACACCGGGGAGCTGTTTTTT

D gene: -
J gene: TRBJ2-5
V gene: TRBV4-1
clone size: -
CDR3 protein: CASSPRARVDQETQYF
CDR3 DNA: TGCGCCAGCAGCCCTCGCGCTCGAGTTGATCAAGAGACCCAGTACTTC

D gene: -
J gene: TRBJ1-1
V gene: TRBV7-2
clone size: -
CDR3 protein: CASSLILTEAFF
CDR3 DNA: TGTGCCAGCAGCTTAATTCTCACTGAAGCTTTCTTT

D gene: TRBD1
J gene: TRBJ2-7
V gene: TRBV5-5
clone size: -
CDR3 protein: CASSFRTGATTEQYF
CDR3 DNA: TGTGCCAGCAGCTTCAGGACAGGGGCCACTACGGAGCAGTACTTC

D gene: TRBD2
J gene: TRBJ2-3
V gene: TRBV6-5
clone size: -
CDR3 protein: CASSSGLASDTQYF
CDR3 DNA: TGTGCCAGCAGTTCAGGACTAGCCAGCGATACGCAGTATTTT

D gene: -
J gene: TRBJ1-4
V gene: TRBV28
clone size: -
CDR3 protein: CASRSPTGPGKKLFF
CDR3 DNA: TGTGCCAGCAGATCGCCGACAGGCCCGGGAAAAAAACTGTTTTTT

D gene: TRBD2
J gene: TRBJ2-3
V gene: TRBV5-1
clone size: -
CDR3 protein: CASSLLGLAGGSTDTQYF
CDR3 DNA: TGCGCCAGCAGCTTGCTGGGACTAGCGGGAGGATCCACAGATACGCAGTATTTT

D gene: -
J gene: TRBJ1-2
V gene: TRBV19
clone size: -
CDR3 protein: CASSQDSLGYTF
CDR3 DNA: TGTGCCAGTAGTCAGGACAGTCTTGGCTACACCTTC

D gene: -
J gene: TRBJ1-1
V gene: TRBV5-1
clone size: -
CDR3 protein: CASSLQDLNTEAFF
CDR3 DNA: TGCGCCAGCAGCCTACAGGACCTGAACACTGAAGCTTTCTTT

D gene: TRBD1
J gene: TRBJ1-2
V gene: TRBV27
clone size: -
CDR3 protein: CASSLSATGGYYGYTF
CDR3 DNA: TGTGCCAGCAGTTTATCGGCGACAGGGGGTTACTATGGCTACACCTTC

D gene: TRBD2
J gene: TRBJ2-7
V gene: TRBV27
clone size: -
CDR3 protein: CASSLAGEGYEQYF
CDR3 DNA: TGTGCCAGCAGCCTAGCGGGAGAAGGTTACGAGCAGTACTTC

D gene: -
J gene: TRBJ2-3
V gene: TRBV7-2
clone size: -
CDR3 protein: CASGLRRGDTQYF
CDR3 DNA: TGTGCCAGCGGATTACGGAGGGGAGATACGCAGTATTTT

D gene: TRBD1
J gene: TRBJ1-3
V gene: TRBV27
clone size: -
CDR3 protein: CASRLTGTGVGNTIYF
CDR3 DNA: TGTGCCAGCAGGCTTACCGGGACAGGGGTGGGAAACACCATATATTTT

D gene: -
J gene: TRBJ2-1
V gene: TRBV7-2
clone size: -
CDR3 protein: CASREGPSSYNEQFF
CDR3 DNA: TGTGCCAGCAGGGAGGGGCCCAGCTCCTACAATGAGCAGTTCTTC

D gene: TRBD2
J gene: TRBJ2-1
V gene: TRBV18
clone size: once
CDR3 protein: CASSPPGLAGANEQFF
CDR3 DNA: TGTGCCAGCTCACCACCGGGACTAGCGGGAGCTAATGAGCAGTTCTTC

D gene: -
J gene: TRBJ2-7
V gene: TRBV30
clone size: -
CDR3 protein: CAWSARGYEQYF
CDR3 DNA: TGTGCCTGGAGTGCTAGGGGCTACGAGCAGTACTTC

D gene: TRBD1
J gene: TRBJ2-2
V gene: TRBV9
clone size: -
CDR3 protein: CASSVVGTGGHTGELFF
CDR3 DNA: TGTGCCAGCAGCGTAGTTGGGACAGGGGGCCACACCGGGGAGCTGTTTTTT

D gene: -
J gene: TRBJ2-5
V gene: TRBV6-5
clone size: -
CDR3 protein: CASSYGTPLQGTQYF
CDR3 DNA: TGTGCCAGCAGCTACGGGACACCGCTCCAGGGGACCCAGTACTTC

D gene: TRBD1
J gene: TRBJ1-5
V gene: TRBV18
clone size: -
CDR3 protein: CASSLRDDRGYGQPQHF
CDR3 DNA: TGTGCCAGCTCACTCAGAGACGACAGGGGGTACGGTCAGCCCCAGCATTTT

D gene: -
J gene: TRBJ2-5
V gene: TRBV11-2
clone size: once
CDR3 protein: CASSLILGGETQYF
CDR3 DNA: TGTGCCAGCAGCTTAATCCTAGGGGGTGAGACCCAGTACTTC

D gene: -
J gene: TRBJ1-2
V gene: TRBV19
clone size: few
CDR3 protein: CASSIKRTASYTF
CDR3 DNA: TGTGCCAGTAGTATTAAGAGGACAGCTAGCTACACCTTC

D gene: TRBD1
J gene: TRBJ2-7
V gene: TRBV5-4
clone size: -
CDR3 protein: CASSLQDRDYEQYF
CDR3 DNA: TGTGCCAGCAGCTTGCAGGACAGGGACTACGAGCAGTACTTC

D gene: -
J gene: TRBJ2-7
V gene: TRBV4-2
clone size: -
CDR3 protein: CASSHSGSLFYEQYF
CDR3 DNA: TGTGCCAGCAGTCACAGTGGGAGCCTATTTTACGAGCAGTACTTC

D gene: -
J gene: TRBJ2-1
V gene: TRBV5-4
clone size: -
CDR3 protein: CASSWGPTGNEQFF
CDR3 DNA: TGTGCCAGCAGCTGGGGACCCACAGGGAATGAGCAGTTCTTC

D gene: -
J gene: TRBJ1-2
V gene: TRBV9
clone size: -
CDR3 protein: CASSVGVGANYGYTF
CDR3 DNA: TGTGCCAGCAGCGTAGGGGTAGGGGCAAACTATGGCTACACCTTC

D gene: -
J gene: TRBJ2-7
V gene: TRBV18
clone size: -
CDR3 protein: CASSPDSDEQYF
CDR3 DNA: TGTGCCAGCTCACCGGACAGTGACGAGCAGTACTTC

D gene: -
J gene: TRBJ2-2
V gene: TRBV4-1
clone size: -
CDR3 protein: CASSPSPTTGNTGELFF
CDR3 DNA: TGCGCCAGCAGCCCCAGCCCGACGACAGGGAACACCGGGGAGCTGTTTTTT

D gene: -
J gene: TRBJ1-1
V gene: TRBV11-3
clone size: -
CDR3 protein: CASSLLQGPTEAFF
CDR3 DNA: TGTGCCAGCAGCTTACTACAGGGTCCCACTGAAGCTTTCTTT